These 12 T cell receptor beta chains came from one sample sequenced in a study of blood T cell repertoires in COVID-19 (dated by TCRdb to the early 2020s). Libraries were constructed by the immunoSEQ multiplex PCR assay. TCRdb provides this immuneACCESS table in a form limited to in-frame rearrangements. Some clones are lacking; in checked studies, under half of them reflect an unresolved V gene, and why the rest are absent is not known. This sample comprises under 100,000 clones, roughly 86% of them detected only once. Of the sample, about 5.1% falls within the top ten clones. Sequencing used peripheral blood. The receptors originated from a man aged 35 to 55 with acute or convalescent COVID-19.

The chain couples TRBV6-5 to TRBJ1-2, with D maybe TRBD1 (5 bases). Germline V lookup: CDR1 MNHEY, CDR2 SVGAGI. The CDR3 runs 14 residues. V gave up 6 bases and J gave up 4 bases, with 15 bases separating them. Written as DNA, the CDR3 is TGTGCCAGCAGGCCTCCCAGGGAGGGCTATGGCTACACCTTC. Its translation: CASRPPREGYGYTF.

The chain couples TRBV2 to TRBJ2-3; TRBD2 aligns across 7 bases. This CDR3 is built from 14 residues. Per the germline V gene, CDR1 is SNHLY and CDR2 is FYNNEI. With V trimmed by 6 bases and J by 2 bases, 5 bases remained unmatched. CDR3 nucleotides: TGTGCCAGCAGATATAGCGGGCCCACAGATACGCAGTATTTT. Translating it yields CASRYSGPTDTQYF.

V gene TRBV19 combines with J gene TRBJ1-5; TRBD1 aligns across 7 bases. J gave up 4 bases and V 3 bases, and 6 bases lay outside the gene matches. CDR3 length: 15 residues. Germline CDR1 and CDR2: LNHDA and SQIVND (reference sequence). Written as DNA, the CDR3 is TGTGCCAGTAGTATCGGGCAGGGGGTGAATCAGCCCCAGCATTTT. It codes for CASSIGQGVNQPQHF.

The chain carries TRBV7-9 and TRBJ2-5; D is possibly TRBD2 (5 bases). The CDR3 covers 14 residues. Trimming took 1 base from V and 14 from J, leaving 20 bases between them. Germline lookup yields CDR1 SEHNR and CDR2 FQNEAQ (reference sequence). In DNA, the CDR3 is TGTGCCAGCAGCTTAGGACTTGACGGGATAGGCCTATACTTC. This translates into CASSLGLDGIGLYF. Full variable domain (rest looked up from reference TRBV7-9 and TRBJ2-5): DTGVSQNPRHKITKRGQNVTFRCDPISEHNRLYWYRQTLGQGPEFLTYFQNEAQLEKSRLLSDRFSAERPKGSFSTLEIQRTEQGDSAMYLCASSLGLDGIGLYFGPGTRLLVL.

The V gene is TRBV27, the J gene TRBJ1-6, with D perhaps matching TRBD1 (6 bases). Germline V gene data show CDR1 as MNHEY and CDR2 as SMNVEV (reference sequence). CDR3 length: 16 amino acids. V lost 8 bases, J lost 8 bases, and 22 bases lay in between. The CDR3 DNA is TGTGCCAGCCCCCCATCGTCGGCAGGGGCCGATTCACCCCTCCACTTT. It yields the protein CASPPSSAGADSPLHF.

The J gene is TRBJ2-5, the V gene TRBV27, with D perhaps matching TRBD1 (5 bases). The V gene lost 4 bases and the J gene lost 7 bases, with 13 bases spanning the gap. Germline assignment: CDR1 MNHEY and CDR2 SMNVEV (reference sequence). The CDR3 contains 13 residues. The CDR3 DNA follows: TGTGCCAGCAGTTGGGGCAGGGAAGGGACCCAGTACTTC. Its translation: CASSWGREGTQYF.

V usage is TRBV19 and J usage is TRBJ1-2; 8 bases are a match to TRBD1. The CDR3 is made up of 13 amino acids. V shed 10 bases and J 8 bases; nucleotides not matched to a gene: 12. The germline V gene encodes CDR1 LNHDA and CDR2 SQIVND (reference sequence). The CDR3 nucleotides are TGTGCCATACTCACGGGGACAGGAGAAGGCTACACCTTC. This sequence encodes CAILTGTGEGYTF.

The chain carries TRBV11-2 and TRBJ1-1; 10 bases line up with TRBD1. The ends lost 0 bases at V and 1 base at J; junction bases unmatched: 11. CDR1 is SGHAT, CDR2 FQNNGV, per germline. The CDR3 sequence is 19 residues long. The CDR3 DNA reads TGTGCCAGCAGCTTAGATCTAGGAGGACAGGGGGTGCGGAACACTGAAGCTTTCTTT. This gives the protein CASSLDLGGQGVRNTEAFF.

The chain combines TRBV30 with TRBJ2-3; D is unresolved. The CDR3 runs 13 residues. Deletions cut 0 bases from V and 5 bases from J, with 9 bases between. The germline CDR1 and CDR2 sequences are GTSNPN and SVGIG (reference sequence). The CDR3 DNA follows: TGTGCCTGGAGTGTCCCTCCGAGAGATACGCAGTATTTT. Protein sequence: CAWSVPPRDTQYF.

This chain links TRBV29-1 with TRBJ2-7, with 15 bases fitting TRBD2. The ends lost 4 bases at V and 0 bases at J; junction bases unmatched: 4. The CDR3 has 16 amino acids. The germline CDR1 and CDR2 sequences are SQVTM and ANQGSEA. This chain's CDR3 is CSVGGLAGGLSYEQYF. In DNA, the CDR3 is TGCAGCGTTGGGGGACTAGCGGGAGGACTCTCCTACGAGCAGTACTTC.

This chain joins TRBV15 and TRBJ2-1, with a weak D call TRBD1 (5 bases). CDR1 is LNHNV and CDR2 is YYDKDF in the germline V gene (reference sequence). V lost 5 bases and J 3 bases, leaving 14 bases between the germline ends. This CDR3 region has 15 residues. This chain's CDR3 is CATSGHPTGYNEQFF. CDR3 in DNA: TGTGCCACCAGCGGACACCCTACAGGCTACAATGAGCAGTTCTTC.

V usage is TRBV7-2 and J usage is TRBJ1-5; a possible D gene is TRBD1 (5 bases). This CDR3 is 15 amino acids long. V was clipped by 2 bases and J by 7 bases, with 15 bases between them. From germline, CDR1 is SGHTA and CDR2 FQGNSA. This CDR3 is CASSLSQGFDQPQHF. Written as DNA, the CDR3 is TGTGCCAGCAGCTTATCTCAGGGTTTTGACCAGCCCCAGCATTTT.